This TCR beta chain was sequenced for a study of shared clonotypes between healthy human individuals. Study findings and constraints: It was only blood that was sampled, and tissue repertoires likely differ.

This CDR3 has 14 residues. Trimming shortened V by 5 bases and J by 0 bases, and 8 bases separated the two germline ends. From germline, CDR1 is SGHRS and CDR2 YFSETQ. Sequenced by immunoSEQ multiplex PCR; TCRdb stores in-frame clones only, minus some. This table holds roughly 1.4 million clones, less than 99% found once. Turning to this clone: Its antigen is currently unknown. Other nucleotide sequences from this sample produce the same CDR3.

The TCR was taken from a man aged 25-40 years in good health. The V gene is TRBV5-1, the J gene TRBJ2-2; D not resolved. Sequenced: naive CD4+ T cells sorted from blood. The subset: CD45RA+ positively selected. The CDR3: CASSFSSNTGELFF. CDR3 sequence (DNA): TGCGCCAGCAGTTTCAGCTCGAACACCGGGGAGCTGTTTTTT.